This entry is about one T cell receptor beta chain. Its antigen is not identified. These data belong to a study of T cells in Graves' hyperthyroidism and ophthalmopathy. Study outcomes and limitations: A 13 V-J model separated ophthalmopathy from stable hyperthyroidism. The model identified upcoming ophthalmopathy a median about six months ahead of onset.

Amplification of TCR beta CDR3 regions used RNA as the template. The TCR CDR3 first-round RT-PCR relied on the HTBI primer set. TCRdb re-derived calls from the multiplex PCR reads in MiXCR, one entry per CDR3 protein. The table has just over 550,000 distinct CDR3 sequences, more than 45% seen once. Over 18 months, lack of ophthalmopathy progression marked Graves' hyperthyroidism as stable. Exclusions: uncontrolled infection, other autoimmune disease, pregnancy, lactation. This CDR3 contains 12 residues. CDR1 is DFQATT, CDR2 SNEGSKA, per germline (reference sequence). V dropped 1 base and J dropped 8 bases, with 11 bases sitting between them.

Material for sequencing was peripheral blood or thyroid tissue (not recorded which). The receptor was isolated from a woman aged 18-35 years with Graves' hyperthyroidism. This chain links TRBV20-1 with TRBJ1-2; perhaps TRBD1 as D (6 bases). In nucleotides, the CDR3 is TGCAGTGCTAGAGGGGGACAAGACGGCTACACCTTC. It is translated as CSARGGQDGYTF.